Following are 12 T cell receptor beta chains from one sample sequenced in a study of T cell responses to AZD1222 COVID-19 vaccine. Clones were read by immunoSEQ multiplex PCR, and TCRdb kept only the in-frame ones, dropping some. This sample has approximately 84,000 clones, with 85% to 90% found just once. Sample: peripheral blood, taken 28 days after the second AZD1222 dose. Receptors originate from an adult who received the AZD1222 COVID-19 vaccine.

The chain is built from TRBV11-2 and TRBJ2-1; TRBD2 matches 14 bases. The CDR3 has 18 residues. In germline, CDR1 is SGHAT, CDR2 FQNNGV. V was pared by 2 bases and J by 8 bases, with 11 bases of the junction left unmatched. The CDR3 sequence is CASSLNLPGLAGEDEQFF. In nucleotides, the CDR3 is TGTGCCAGCAGCTTAAATCTTCCGGGACTAGCGGGAGAAGATGAGCAGTTCTTC.

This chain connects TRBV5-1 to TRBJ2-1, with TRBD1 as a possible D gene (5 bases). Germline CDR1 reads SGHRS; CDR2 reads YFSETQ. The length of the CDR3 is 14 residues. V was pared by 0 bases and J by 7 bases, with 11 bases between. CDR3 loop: CASSLVTTANEQFF. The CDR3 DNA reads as TGCGCCAGCAGCTTGGTCACGACAGCAAATGAGCAGTTCTTC.

In nucleotides, the CDR3 is TGTGCCAGCAGCTTTCGGCAGAACACTGAAGCTTTCTTT. It is translated as CASSFRQNTEAFF. V gene TRBV13 combines with J gene TRBJ1-1; D is undetermined. Between the trimmed V and J ends, which lost 3 bases and 1 base, there was a span of 6 bases. The CDR3 is made up of 13 amino acids. Germline lookup yields CDR1 PRHDT and CDR2 FYEKMQ (reference sequence).

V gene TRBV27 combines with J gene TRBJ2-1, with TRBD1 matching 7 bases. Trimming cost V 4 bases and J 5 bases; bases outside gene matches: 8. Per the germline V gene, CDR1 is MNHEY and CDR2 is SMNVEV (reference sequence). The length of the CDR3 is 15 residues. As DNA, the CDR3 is TGTGCCAGCAGTTCAGACAGGGCCGGGAACAATGAGCAGTTCTTC. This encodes CASSSDRAGNNEQFF.

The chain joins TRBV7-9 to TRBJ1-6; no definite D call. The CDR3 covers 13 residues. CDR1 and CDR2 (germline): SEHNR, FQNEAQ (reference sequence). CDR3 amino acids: CAFADGKSSPLHF. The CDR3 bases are TGTGCTTTCGCGGACGGAAAATCCTCACCCCTCCACTTT.

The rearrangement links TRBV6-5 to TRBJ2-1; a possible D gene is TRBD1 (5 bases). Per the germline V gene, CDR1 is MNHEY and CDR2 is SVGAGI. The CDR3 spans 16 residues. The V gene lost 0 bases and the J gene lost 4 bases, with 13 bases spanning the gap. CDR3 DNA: TGTGCCAGCAGTTACTCGATAGGGGAAACTTACAATGAGCAGTTCTTC. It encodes CASSYSIGETYNEQFF.

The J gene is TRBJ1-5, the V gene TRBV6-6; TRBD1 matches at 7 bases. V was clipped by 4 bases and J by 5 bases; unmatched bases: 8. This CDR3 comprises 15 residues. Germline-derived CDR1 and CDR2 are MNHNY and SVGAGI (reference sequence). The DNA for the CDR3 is TGTGCCAGCAGTTCGCATCAGGGGGATGATCAGCCCCAGCATTTT. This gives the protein CASSSHQGDDQPQHF.

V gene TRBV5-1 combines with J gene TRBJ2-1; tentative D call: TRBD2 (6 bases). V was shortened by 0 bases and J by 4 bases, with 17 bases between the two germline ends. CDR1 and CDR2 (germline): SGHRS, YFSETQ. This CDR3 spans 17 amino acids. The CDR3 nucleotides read TGCGCCAGCAGCTTGGTTGGTGCGGGACTCGAATACAATGAGCAGTTCTTC. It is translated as CASSLVGAGLEYNEQFF.

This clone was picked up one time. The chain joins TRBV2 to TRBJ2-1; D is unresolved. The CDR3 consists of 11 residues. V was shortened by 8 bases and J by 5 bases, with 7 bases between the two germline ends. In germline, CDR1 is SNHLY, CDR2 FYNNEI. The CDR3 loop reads CASSRNNEQFF. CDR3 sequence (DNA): TGTGCCAGCTCGAGGAACAATGAGCAGTTCTTC.

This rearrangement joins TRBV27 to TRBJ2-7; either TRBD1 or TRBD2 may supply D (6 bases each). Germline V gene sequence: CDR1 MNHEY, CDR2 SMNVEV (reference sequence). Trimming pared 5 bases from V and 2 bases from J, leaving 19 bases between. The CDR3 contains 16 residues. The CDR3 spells CASSPSTGALTYEQYF. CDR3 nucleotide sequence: TGTGCCAGCAGTCCCTCGACGGGGGCCCTAACCTACGAGCAGTACTTC.

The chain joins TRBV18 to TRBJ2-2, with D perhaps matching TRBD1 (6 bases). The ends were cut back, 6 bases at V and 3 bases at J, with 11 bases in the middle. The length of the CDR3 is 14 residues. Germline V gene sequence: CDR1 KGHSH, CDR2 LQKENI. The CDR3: CASSQNRDTGELFF. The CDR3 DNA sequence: TGTGCCAGCTCTCAAAACAGGGACACCGGGGAGCTGTTTTTT.

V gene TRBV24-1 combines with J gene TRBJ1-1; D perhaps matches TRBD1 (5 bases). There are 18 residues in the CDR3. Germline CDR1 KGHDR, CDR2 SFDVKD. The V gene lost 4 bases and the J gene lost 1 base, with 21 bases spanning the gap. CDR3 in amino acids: CATSETYLYRKGNTEAFF. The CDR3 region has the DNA TGTGCCACCAGTGAGACTTACCTATACAGGAAGGGGAACACTGAAGCTTTCTTT.